The 11 T cell receptor beta chains in this list originate from one sample, sequenced in a study of brain T cells in children with intractable seizures (dated by TCRdb to the early 2020s). Explained via the paper, the time point label denotes: resected brain tissue, or blood drawn just prior to surgery. Receptor amplification or capture employed the immunoSEQ multiplex PCR assay. TCRdb took this table from immuneACCESS and kept in-frame rearrangements with V and J called. Such tables lack part of the clones; where checked against another copy, unresolved V genes explain under half of the gap, and the rest is unexplained. For this sample the table gives around 70,000 clones, of which roughly 91% were detected only once. The ten largest clones add up to less than 2% of the sample. The sample here was peripheral blood, taken at surgery. These receptors were collected from a boy less than two years old with tuberous sclerosis and intractable seizures.

The chain is built from TRBV3-1 (or the pseudogene TRBV3-2) and TRBJ2-7; D is unclear. Germline assignment: CDR1 LGHDT and CDR2 YNNKEL (reference sequence). V was clipped by 1 base and J by 4 bases, with 11 bases between them. The CDR3 totals 14 residues. This CDR3 reads CASSQGTVGYEQYF. The CDR3 bases are TGTGCCAGCAGCCAAGGGACGGTAGGGTACGAGCAGTACTTC.

This clone was found once. This chain uses TRBV30 with TRBJ1-1; TRBD1 agrees at 7 bases. Germline V gene data show CDR1 as GTSNPN and CDR2 as SVGIG (reference sequence). The CDR3 runs 18 residues. Trimming at V came to 4 bases and at J to 0 bases, leaving 17 bases not matched to a gene. The CDR3 loop is CAWKEDRSLSLMNTEAFF. In nucleotides, the CDR3 is TGTGCCTGGAAGGAGGACAGGTCCCTGTCCCTCATGAACACTGAAGCTTTCTTT.

DNA of the CDR3: TGTGCCAGTAGTACTCAGGGGGTTGGATATGGCTACACCTTC. It specifies CASSTQGVGYGYTF. The V and J genes are TRBV19 and TRBJ1-2, with 7 positions matching TRBD1. This CDR3 has 14 residues. With V trimmed by 4 bases and J by 5 bases, 7 bases remained unmatched. CDR1 and CDR2 (germline): LNHDA, SQIVND (reference sequence).

This sequence joins TRBV6-6 and TRBJ1-2; 7 bases line up with TRBD1. J gave up 3 bases and V 0 bases, and 7 bases lay outside the gene matches. The germline V gene has CDR1 MNHNY and CDR2 SVGAGI (reference sequence). The CDR3 has 16 amino acids. The chain's CDR3 is CASSYSPRQGYYGYTF. The CDR3 bases are TGTGCCAGCAGTTACTCGCCGCGACAGGGCTACTATGGCTACACCTTC.

V gene TRBV19 combines with J gene TRBJ2-5; a possible D gene is TRBD2 (7 bases). V lost 0 bases and J 6 bases, leaving 14 bases between the germline ends. There are 15 residues in the CDR3. Germline CDR1 and CDR2: LNHDA and SQIVND (reference sequence). For the CDR3, the DNA is TGTGCCAGTAGTATAGATCGGAGGCGGGGGCAGACCCAGTACTTC. It codes for CASSIDRRRGQTQYF.

The CDR3 is CASSLTSRTEAFF. The CDR3 DNA reads TGTGCCAGCAGCTTAACGAGTAGGACTGAAGCTTTCTTT. V is TRBV7-3 and J is TRBJ1-1; D is ambiguous. The V gene lost 0 bases and the J gene lost 5 bases, with 7 bases spanning the gap. The germline CDR1 and CDR2 sequences are SGHTA and FQGTGA. There are 13 residues in the CDR3.

V gene TRBV7-9 combines with J gene TRBJ2-5; D is unresolved. There are 13 residues in the CDR3. Germline V gives CDR1 SEHNR, CDR2 FQNEAQ (reference sequence). Trimming cost V 1 base and J 4 bases, with 7 bases left between them. This CDR3 is CASSLVLGETQYF. In DNA, the CDR3 is TGTGCCAGCAGCTTAGTGCTGGGAGAGACCCAGTACTTC.

The DNA of the CDR3 is TGTGCCACCAGGGGGCAGGGAAGTCAGCCCCAGCATTTT. Its translation is CATRGQGSQPQHF. The V call is TRBV24-1, the J call TRBJ1-5, with a tentative D call TRBD1 (5 bases). This CDR3 region has 13 residues. Deletions cut 7 bases from V and 6 bases from J, with 12 bases between. CDR1 and CDR2 from the germline V gene are KGHDR and SFDVKD.

This sequence joins TRBV5-6 and TRBJ2-7; 11 bases fit TRBD1. Germline CDR1 SGHDT, CDR2 YYEEEE. The CDR3 is 14 amino acids. V shed 7 bases, J shed 3 bases, and the junction held 6 bases outside the gene matches. CDR3 DNA: TGTGCCAGCGAAGGGACAGGGGGAAACTACGAGCAGTACTTC. Its translation is CASEGTGGNYEQYF.

The J gene is TRBJ1-1, the V gene TRBV11-3; TRBD1 might be the D (5 bases). The CDR3 has 14 residues. Germline V lookup: CDR1 SGHNT, CDR2 YENEEA. V was cut by 5 bases and J by 2 bases, with 12 bases left in between. CDR3 amino acids: CASSDVGPNTEAFF. CDR3 nucleotide sequence: TGTGCCAGCAGCGATGTGGGGCCAAACACTGAAGCTTTCTTT. The variable domain in full, completed from reference TRBV11-3 and TRBJ1-1, reads EAGVVQSPRYKIIEKKQPVAFWCNPISGHNTLYWYLQNLGQGPELLIRYENEEAVDDSQLPKDRFSAERLKGVDSTLKIQPAELGDSAVYLCASSDVGPNTEAFFGQGTRLTVV.

Here the CDR3 DNA reads TGCGCCAGCAGCTTGGGGGACGGCCCCAATCAGCCCCAGCATTTT. This encodes CASSLGDGPNQPQHF. The chain has TRBV5-1 and TRBJ1-5; a weak D match, TRBD1 (5 bases). CDR1 is SGHRS, CDR2 YFSETQ, per germline. The CDR3 totals 15 residues. V was pared by 0 bases and J by 3 bases, with 10 bases between. The whole variable domain, remainder taken from reference TRBV5-1 and TRBJ1-5, is KAGVTQTPRYLIKTRGQQVTLSCSPISGHRSVSWYQQTPGQGLQFLFEYFSETQRNKGNFPGRFSGRQFSNSRSEMNVSTLELGDSALYLCASSLGDGPNQPQHFGDGTRLSIL.